A single sample gave rise to the 17 T cell receptor beta chains below, sequenced in a study of T cell responses to AZD1222 COVID-19 vaccine. Data came from immunoSEQ multiplex PCR; TCRdb stores just in-frame clones and leaves some out. The top ten hold roughly 16% of the sample, which has 130,000 to 150,000 clones, approximately 89% seen once. The sample was peripheral blood, taken on day 0 of AZD1222 vaccination. All receptors come from an adult in good health.

The chain combines TRBV5-4 with TRBJ1-2, with no clear D. The V and J ends lost 1 base and 4 bases respectively, with 11 bases between them. The CDR3 spans 14 residues. The germline CDR1 and CDR2 sequences are SGHNT and YYREEE (reference sequence). This CDR3 reads CASSLKAPFYGYTF. The CDR3 DNA is TGTGCCAGCAGCTTGAAGGCCCCCTTCTATGGCTACACCTTC. The variable domain in full, completed from reference TRBV5-4 and TRBJ1-2, reads ETGVTQSPTHLIKTRGQQVTLRCSSQSGHNTVSWYQQALGQGPQFIFQYYREEENGRGNFPPRFSGLQFPNYSSELNVNALELDDSALYLCASSLKAPFYGYTFGSGTRLTVV.

The chain links TRBV20-1 to TRBJ2-5, with a possible D match to TRBD1 (5 bases). Trimming shortened V by 3 bases and J by 0 bases, and 11 bases separated the two germline ends. CDR1 and CDR2 from the germline V gene are DFQATT and SNEGSKA (reference sequence). The CDR3 length is 14 residues. The CDR3 bases are TGCAGTGCTAGTGGCAGGGCGTACCAAGAGACCCAGTACTTC. It is translated as CSASGRAYQETQYF.

J is TRBJ1-1 and V is TRBV19; D call uncertain. Germline CDR1 LNHDA, CDR2 SQIVND (reference sequence). This CDR3 has 13 residues. V lost 6 bases and J lost 4, with 12 bases in between. This CDR3 is CASRAEGATEAFF. For the CDR3, the DNA is TGTGCCAGTAGGGCAGAGGGTGCCACTGAAGCTTTCTTT.

This clone was observed a single time. The rearrangement uses TRBV5-4 and TRBJ2-1, with 14 bases aligning to TRBD2. Germline loops: CDR1 SGHNT, CDR2 YYREEE (reference sequence). Unmatched junction bases numbered 9, after V lost 9 bases and J lost 7 bases. CDR3 length: 15 amino acids. The CDR3 sequence is CAISTSGGALNEQFF. The DNA for the CDR3 is TGTGCCATCTCGACTAGCGGGGGGGCCTTGAATGAGCAGTTCTTC.

The chain combines TRBV18 with TRBJ2-5, with unresolved D. Trimming left V 2 bases short and J 5 bases short, with 9 bases between. The V gene's germline CDR1 is KGHSH and CDR2 LQKENI. The CDR3 contains 13 residues. The CDR3 DNA sequence: TGTGCCAGCTCACCAAACCCGGTGGAGACCCAGTACTTC. This translates into CASSPNPVETQYF.

The V call is TRBV2, the J call TRBJ2-3; no firm D call. Germline lookup yields CDR1 SNHLY and CDR2 FYNNEI. The CDR3 sequence is 13 residues long. Trimming removed 1 base from V and 10 bases from J, with 12 bases in between. The CDR3 is CASSEEDQVAQYF. Written as DNA, the CDR3 is TGTGCCAGCAGTGAAGAGGACCAAGTGGCGCAGTATTTT.

The genes are TRBV6-5 and TRBJ1-1; D is uncertain. Germline values: CDR1 MNHEY, CDR2 SVGAGI. This CDR3 is built from 13 residues. Between the trimmed V and J ends, which lost 0 bases and 6 bases, there was a span of 8 bases. DNA of the CDR3: TGTGCCAGCAGTTACTCCGAGACATCTGAAGCTTTCTTT. It specifies CASSYSETSEAFF.

This chain links TRBV6-5 with TRBJ1-2; D gene unclear. The CDR3 loop spans 12 amino acids. The ends were cut back, 6 bases at V and 2 bases at J, with 7 bases in the middle. CDR1 is MNHEY and CDR2 is SVGAGI in the germline V gene. CDR3 loop: CASRRRNYGYTF. The CDR3 DNA reads TGTGCCAGCAGGCGGCGGAACTATGGCTACACCTTC.

The CDR3 DNA reads TGTGCCAGCTCTTGGACCACTAACTATGGCTACACCTTC. Protein sequence: CASSWTTNYGYTF. The rearrangement uses TRBV6-4 and TRBJ1-2; D is ambiguous. V lost 8 bases and J lost 0, with 10 bases in between. This CDR3 is built from 13 residues. CDR1 and CDR2 (germline): MRHNA, SNTAGT.

This clone was picked up one time. V gene TRBV29-1 combines with J gene TRBJ1-5; a weak D match, TRBD1 (6 bases). Germline V gene lookup returns CDR1 SQVTM and CDR2 ANQGSEA. The CDR3 is made up of 13 amino acids. The germline V and J ends were trimmed by 7 bases and 0 bases, with 10 bases remaining between them. The chain's CDR3 is CSEPGDSNQPQHF. The CDR3 region has the DNA TGCAGCGAACCAGGGGATAGCAATCAGCCCCAGCATTTT.

The genes are TRBV7-3 and TRBJ1-1; 10 nucleotides line up with TRBD1. CDR1 is SGHTA and CDR2 is FQGTGA in the germline V gene. CDR3 length equals 16 residues. Unmatched junction bases numbered 9, after V lost 4 bases and J lost 4 bases. For the CDR3, the DNA is TGTGCCAGCAGCTCAAGAGGGACAGGGGCAGCCACTGAAGCTTTCTTT. It specifies CASSSRGTGAATEAFF.

The chain is built from TRBV10-3 and TRBJ1-2; D not resolved. This CDR3 region has 14 residues. CDR1 ENHRY and CDR2 SYGVKD come from the germline V gene. V was trimmed by 3 bases and J by 0 bases, leaving 8 bases between them. The CDR3 region has the DNA TGTGCCATCAGTGATAGAGTTTCTAACTATGGCTACACCTTC. It encodes CAISDRVSNYGYTF.

Comments on this clone: One end of the junction does not line up with germline, which may come from a read error. This chain links TRBV14 with TRBJ1-1; D call uncertain. Germline-derived CDR1 and CDR2 are SGHDN and FVKESK. The CDR3 is made up of 12 amino acids. The CDR3 spells CASSQRPTEVFF. CDR3 DNA: TGTGCCAGCAGCCAAAGGCCTACTGAAGTTTTCTTT.

V usage is TRBV6-5 and J usage is TRBJ1-2, with 12 nucleotides matching TRBD1. The CDR3 covers 15 residues. CDR1 MNHEY and CDR2 SVGAGI come from the germline V gene. Germline trimming cut 10 bases from V and 6 bases from J; bases unmatched to any gene: 12. CDR3 sequence reads: CATTPSGTGGDGYTF. CDR3 nucleotides: TGTGCCACCACCCCCTCCGGGACAGGGGGCGATGGCTACACCTTC.

V and J are TRBV18 and TRBJ2-2; D is unclear. Trimming stripped 3 bases from V and 4 bases from J, with 15 bases between. The length of the CDR3 is 16 residues. Germline loops: CDR1 KGHSH, CDR2 LQKENI. For the CDR3, the DNA is TGTGCCAGCTCACCTTTCGAAATCTTAGGCACCGGGGAGCTGTTTTTT. Amino acid sequence: CASSPFEILGTGELFF.

The genes are TRBV7-9 and TRBJ1-1; 9 bases map to TRBD1. V was pared by 4 bases and J by 3 bases, with 6 bases of the junction left unmatched. Per germline, CDR1 SEHNR and CDR2 FQNEAQ (reference sequence). CDR3 length equals 15 residues. CDR3: CASSSTTGGDTEAFF. As DNA, the CDR3 is TGTGCCAGCAGCTCCACGACAGGGGGGGACACTGAAGCTTTCTTT. Together with reference TRBV7-9 and TRBJ1-1, the CDR3 gives the full variable domain: DTGVSQNPRHKITKRGQNVTFRCDPISEHNRLYWYRQTLGQGPEFLTYFQNEAQLEKSRLLSDRFSAERPKGSFSTLEIQRTEQGDSAMYLCASSSTTGGDTEAFFGQGTRLTVV.

The chain links TRBV4-2 to TRBJ2-7; TRBD2 matches 11 bases. This CDR3 comprises 15 residues. CDR1 and CDR2 (germline): LGHNA, YNFKEQ. J gave up 4 bases and V 3 bases, and 5 bases lay outside the gene matches. CDR3 in DNA: TGTGCCAGCAGCCATACTAGCGGGGGAACGTACGAGCAGTACTTC. Protein: CASSHTSGGTYEQYF.